This entry lists 30 T cell receptor beta chains sequenced from one sample in a study of T-cell reconstitution after alpha-beta-depleted transplantation in children. For TCRbeta, the library was prepared with unique molecular identifiers. Each CDR3 protein is one row after TCRdb ran MiXCR on the PCR reads. The sample lists about 580,000 distinct CDR3 sequences, approximately 22% seen once, with around an eighth in the top ten. Sequenced here: PBMCs, mostly from graft donor cells, sampled 360 days after TCRalphabeta/CD19-depleted stem cell transplant. The receptors here all came from a boy under three years old who had a stem cell transplant for acute myeloid leukemia, so the T cells may come from the graft donor.

The chain combines TRBV9 with TRBJ1-5; 7 bases match TRBD1. V lost 4 bases to trimming and J lost 4 bases; unmatched junction nucleotides: 8. The CDR3 extends over 15 amino acids. Germline CDR1 and CDR2: SGDLS and YYNGEE. Here the CDR3 reads CASSIRTGLNQPQHF. In DNA form, the CDR3 reads TGTGCCAGCAGCATACGGACAGGACTTAATCAGCCCCAGCATTTT.

This clonotype was detected only a few times. The J gene is TRBJ1-2, the V gene TRBV5-1, with D possibly matching TRBD1 (5 bases). V was shortened by 6 bases and J by 5 bases, with 11 bases between the two germline ends. The CDR3 loop spans 12 amino acids. The germline CDR1 and CDR2 sequences are SGHRS and YFSETQ. CDR3 nucleotide sequence: TGCGCCAGCACTCGGGACCGGTATGGCTACACCTTC. Its protein is CASTRDRYGYTF.

This clonotype was detected ten times or more. J is TRBJ2-3 and V is TRBV18; maybe TRBD2 (5 bases). Trimming left V 2 bases short and J 2 bases short, with 17 bases between. This CDR3 region has 17 residues. Per germline, CDR1 KGHSH and CDR2 LQKENI. The CDR3 DNA follows: TGTGCCAGCTCACCAATCCCGCATTCAGACTACACAGATACGCAGTATTTT. Translated, it gives CASSPIPHSDYTDTQYF. The entire variable domain, with the rest obtained from reference TRBV18 and TRBJ2-3, is as follows: NAGVMQNPRHLVRRRGQEARLRCSPMKGHSHVYWYRQLPEEGLKFMVYLQKENIIDESGMPKERFSAEFPKEGPSILRIQQVVRGDSAAYFCASSPIPHSDYTDTQYFGPGTRLTVL.

V is TRBV7-2 and J is TRBJ2-3; 9 bases align to TRBD2. CDR1 and CDR2 from the germline V gene are SGHTA and FQGNSA. The CDR3 length is 15 residues. V lost 5 bases, J lost 4 bases, and 7 bases stayed unmatched. The CDR3 DNA is TGTGCCAGCAGCCCAGAGCGGGGGGTCGCAGATACGCAGTATTTT. Its protein product is CASSPERGVADTQYF.

This clonotype was observed a handful of times. V and J are TRBV5-1 and TRBJ2-3, with D tentatively TRBD1 (5 bases). The CDR3 totals 16 residues. Deletions cut 1 base from V and 1 base from J, with 13 bases between. CDR1 is SGHRS and CDR2 is YFSETQ in the germline V gene. CDR3 nucleotides: TGCGCCAGCAGCTTGAGCCGACAGCTGGGCACAGATACGCAGTATTTT. It encodes CASSLSRQLGTDTQYF. The full variable domain, with the rest looked up from reference TRBV5-1 and TRBJ2-3, is KAGVTQTPRYLIKTRGQQVTLSCSPISGHRSVSWYQQTPGQGLQFLFEYFSETQRNKGNFPGRFSGRQFSNSRSEMNVSTLELGDSALYLCASSLSRQLGTDTQYFGPGTRLTVL.

This clonotype occurred a few times. The chain is built from TRBV20-1 and TRBJ2-1; either TRBD1 or TRBD2 may fit D (7 bases each). The CDR3 loop spans 16 amino acids. V was clipped by 0 bases and J by 4 bases, with 16 bases between them. Germline loops: CDR1 DFQATT, CDR2 SNEGSKA (reference sequence). CDR3 protein: CSARDPGGAPYNEQFF. The CDR3 nucleotides read TGCAGTGCTAGAGATCCAGGGGGGGCGCCTTACAATGAGCAGTTCTTC.

Here the CDR3 reads CSVRDRGAEAFF. CDR3 bases: TGCAGCGTTAGGGACAGGGGCGCTGAAGCTTTCTTT. The chain couples TRBV29-1 to TRBJ1-1, with 10 bases that match TRBD1. Trimming cost V 5 bases and J 6 bases; bases outside gene matches: 3. The germline gives CDR1 SQVTM, CDR2 ANQGSEA. This CDR3 region has 12 residues.

This clonotype was found a few times. The CDR3: CAISETATQYF. Here the CDR3 DNA reads TGTGCCATCAGTGAGACGGCTACGCAGTATTTT. V and J are TRBV10-3 and TRBJ2-3; D is uncertain. The ends were cut back, 2 bases at V and 8 bases at J, with 5 bases in the middle. CDR3 length: 11 residues. CDR1 and CDR2 from the germline V gene are ENHRY and SYGVKD.

In this sample, this clonotype turned up many times. V usage is TRBV29-1 and J usage is TRBJ2-1; tentative D call: TRBD1 (5 bases). The CDR3 runs to 13 residues. The V end was cut by 1 base, the J end by 9 bases, with 13 bases between. From germline, CDR1 is SQVTM and CDR2 ANQGSEA. CDR3: CSVEVGVVLEQFF. The CDR3 nucleotides read TGCAGCGTTGAAGTAGGGGTGGTCCTTGAGCAGTTCTTC.

This sequence joins TRBV20-1 and TRBJ1-2, with D possibly TRBD1 on 6 matching bases. Germline V gene lookup returns CDR1 DFQATT and CDR2 SNEGSKA (reference sequence). This CDR3 has 16 amino acids. The V end was cut by 5 bases, the J end by 3 bases, with 22 bases between. The CDR3: CSAPQGQGGGYYGYTF. CDR3 nucleotide sequence: TGCAGTGCTCCCCAGGGGCAGGGAGGAGGCTACTATGGCTACACCTTC.

CDR3 in amino acids: CASTPRADTQYF. The CDR3 DNA sequence: TGTGCCAGCACCCCGAGGGCAGATACGCAGTATTTT. V and J are TRBV7-9 and TRBJ2-3; D may be TRBD2 (5 bases). The V gene's germline CDR1 is SEHNR and CDR2 FQNEAQ (reference sequence). The CDR3 length is 12 residues. Between the trimmed V and J ends, which lost 7 bases and 4 bases, there was a span of 9 bases.

In this sample, this clonotype turned up many times. The chain is built from TRBV12-3 or TRBV12-4 and TRBJ2-1; tentative D call: TRBD1 (6 bases). This CDR3 is built from 11 residues. Between the trimmed V and J ends, which lost 5 bases and 9 bases, there was a span of 8 bases. The CDR3 reads CASSPRGEQFF. CDR3 coding DNA: TGTGCCAGCAGTCCCAGGGGTGAGCAGTTCTTC.

The CDR3 coding sequence is TGTGCCAGCAGTCCACCCGGGACAGGGCGAGGAAACACCATATATTTT. It specifies CASSPPGTGRGNTIYF. The J gene is TRBJ1-3, the V gene TRBV25-1, with 9 bases identical to TRBD1. The CDR3 length is 16 residues. Losses at the gene ends were 5 bases for V and 4 bases for J; bases not matched to a gene: 9. Germline CDR1 reads MGHDK; CDR2 reads SYGVNS.

This clonotype was counted many times. V gene TRBV19 combines with J gene TRBJ2-2; D gene uncertain. This CDR3 is built from 14 residues. V shed 6 bases and J shed 3 bases, with 11 bases lying between them. Germline CDR1 reads LNHDA; CDR2 reads SQIVND (reference sequence). For the CDR3, the DNA is TGTGCCAGTAGCGAGACACGTTACACCGGGGAGCTGTTTTTT. Its translation: CASSETRYTGELFF.

The chain has TRBV4-3 and TRBJ2-1; D unresolved. The CDR3 spans 15 residues. Trimming left V 1 base short and J 7 bases short, with 14 bases between. The germline V gene has CDR1 LGHNA and CDR2 YSLEER. The chain's CDR3 is CASSQGTSVRNEQFF. The CDR3 region has the DNA TGCGCCAGCAGCCAAGGGACCTCGGTAAGGAATGAGCAGTTCTTC.

This clonotype was found many times. The rearrangement joins TRBV7-2 to TRBJ2-5; weak D call: TRBD2 (7 bases). The germline CDR1 and CDR2 sequences are SGHTA and FQGNSA. The CDR3 spans 14 residues. Trimming took 1 base from V and 4 from J, leaving 10 bases between them. The CDR3: CASSLGRGLETQYF. The DNA of the CDR3 is TGTGCCAGCAGCTTAGGGCGGGGGCTAGAGACCCAGTACTTC.

V gene TRBV28 combines with J gene TRBJ2-1; D perhaps matches TRBD2 (6 bases). The germline gives CDR1 MDHEN, CDR2 SYDVKM. The CDR3 sequence is 16 residues long. V was clipped by 6 bases and J by 2 bases, with 17 bases between them. This chain's CDR3 is CASSLPLANPYNEQFF. The CDR3, as DNA: TGTGCCAGCAGCTTACCTCTAGCGAACCCCTACAATGAGCAGTTCTTC.

This clonotype was recorded at least ten times. The chain is built from TRBV25-1 and TRBJ2-6; 12 bases match TRBD1. Per germline, CDR1 MGHDK and CDR2 SYGVNS. The CDR3 has 18 residues. V shed 5 bases, J shed 3 bases, and the junction held 8 bases outside the gene matches. CDR3 coding DNA: TGTGCCAGCAGTCCGCCGGGACAGGGGGCGCGTGGGGCCAACGTCCTGACTTTC. Its protein is CASSPPGQGARGANVLTF.

The V gene is TRBV6-6, the J gene TRBJ2-7; TRBD1 might be the D (5 bases). The V end lost 2 bases, the J end lost 6 bases, and 8 bases lay between the germline ends. Germline V gene lookup returns CDR1 MNHNY and CDR2 SVGAGI (reference sequence). This CDR3 has 12 residues. The CDR3 loop is CASSYPQGEQYF. The DNA for the CDR3 is TGTGCCAGCAGTTACCCTCAGGGCGAGCAGTACTTC.

The genes are TRBV5-1 and TRBJ2-5; D remains ambiguous. Germline V gene sequence: CDR1 SGHRS, CDR2 YFSETQ. V dropped 0 bases and J dropped 5 bases, with 8 bases sitting between them. The CDR3 loop spans 13 amino acids. The CDR3 sequence: CASSLATSETQYF. In nucleotides, the CDR3 is TGCGCCAGCAGCTTGGCCACATCTGAGACCCAGTACTTC.

The genes are TRBV5-1 and TRBJ2-1; a weak D match, TRBD1 (5 bases). This CDR3 comprises 13 residues. V was shortened by 2 bases and J by 6 bases, with 9 bases between the two germline ends. CDR1 and CDR2 from the germline V gene are SGHRS and YFSETQ. The CDR3 nucleotides are TGCGCCAGCAGCTTCGCGCAGGGCAATGAGCAGTTCTTC. As protein: CASSFAQGNEQFF.

The chain links TRBV4-3 to TRBJ2-5; TRBD1 is a possible D gene (5 bases). The CDR3 is made up of 15 amino acids. Per the germline V gene, CDR1 is LGHNA and CDR2 is YSLEER. Trimming shortened V by 0 bases and J by 5 bases, and 13 bases separated the two germline ends. In DNA, the CDR3 is TGCGCCAGCAGCCAAGATCAGGGTGGCGGTGAGACCCAGTACTTC. As protein: CASSQDQGGGETQYF.

V usage is TRBV7-9 and J usage is TRBJ2-5; D possibly corresponds to TRBD1 (5 bases). The V gene's germline CDR1 is SEHNR and CDR2 FQNEAQ (reference sequence). The CDR3 runs 13 residues. V lost 6 bases and J lost 6, with 14 bases in between. CDR3 in amino acids: CASSPDTSQTQYF. In nucleotides, the CDR3 is TGTGCCAGCAGTCCGGACACCTCTCAGACCCAGTACTTC.

The V and J genes are TRBV5-1 and TRBJ2-2; the D gene is possibly TRBD2 (7 bases). This CDR3 has 15 amino acids. V was cut by 4 bases and J by 4 bases, with 14 bases left in between. Germline V gives CDR1 SGHRS, CDR2 YFSETQ. The CDR3 DNA reads as TGCGCCAGCAGCGCCACAGGGAGGGGCACCGGGGAGCTGTTTTTT. This encodes CASSATGRGTGELFF.

This clonotype was picked up many times. The chain links TRBV20-1 to TRBJ1-5; D is perhaps TRBD1 (6 bases). The CDR3 covers 14 residues. V lost 3 bases and J 1 base, leaving 10 bases between the germline ends. From germline, CDR1 is DFQATT and CDR2 SNEGSKA (reference sequence). CDR3 sequence: CSASRTGSNQPQHF. CDR3 bases: TGCAGTGCTAGTCGTACAGGGAGCAATCAGCCCCAGCATTTT.

V and J are TRBV7-2 and TRBJ2-7; 8 bases fit TRBD1. The CDR3 is 15 amino acids. With V trimmed by 1 base and J by 7 bases, 9 bases remained unmatched. Per germline, CDR1 SGHTA and CDR2 FQGNSA. This CDR3 reads CASSLEGRGLNEQYF. The CDR3 DNA reads as TGTGCCAGCAGCTTAGAGGGCAGGGGGCTGAATGAGCAGTACTTC.

This clonotype was observed at least ten times. The V call is TRBV20-1, the J call TRBJ2-7; no definite D call. The CDR3 loop spans 15 amino acids. From germline, CDR1 is DFQATT and CDR2 SNEGSKA (reference sequence). Trimming removed 0 bases at V and 2 bases at J, with 14 bases between. The CDR3 coding sequence is TGCAGTGCTAGAGATCCCCGTGGGCATACCTACGAGCAGTACGTC. Translation: CSARDPRGHTYEQYV.

This clonotype was observed a handful of times. V gene TRBV5-5 combines with J gene TRBJ2-7; TRBD2 might be the D (5 bases). This CDR3 contains 14 residues. Trimming removed 4 bases from V and 3 bases from J, with 14 bases in between. Germline V gene sequence: CDR1 SGHKS, CDR2 YYEKEE (reference sequence). The DNA of the CDR3 is TGTGCCAGCAGCCCCCCCACAGCGGTCTACGAGCAGTACTTC. Protein product: CASSPPTAVYEQYF.

This clonotype has a handful of counts. The genes are TRBV20-1 and TRBJ2-1; TRBD2 matches at 8 bases. CDR1 and CDR2 from the germline V gene are DFQATT and SNEGSKA (reference sequence). J gave up 6 bases and V 4 bases, and 8 bases lay outside the gene matches. The CDR3 runs 14 residues. Here the CDR3 reads CSATGRGAGNEQFF. CDR3 sequence (DNA): TGCAGTGCTACAGGGCGGGGGGCCGGCAATGAGCAGTTCTTC.

CDR3 DNA: TGTGCCAGCTCACTGACAAACAGGGGGCGGAACACTGAAGCTTTCTTT. It codes for CASSLTNRGRNTEAFF. This chain links TRBV18 with TRBJ1-1; TRBD1 matches at 9 bases. This CDR3 is built from 16 residues. The V and J ends lost 4 bases and 1 base, in that order; junction bases with no gene match: 7. CDR1 is KGHSH, CDR2 LQKENI, per germline.